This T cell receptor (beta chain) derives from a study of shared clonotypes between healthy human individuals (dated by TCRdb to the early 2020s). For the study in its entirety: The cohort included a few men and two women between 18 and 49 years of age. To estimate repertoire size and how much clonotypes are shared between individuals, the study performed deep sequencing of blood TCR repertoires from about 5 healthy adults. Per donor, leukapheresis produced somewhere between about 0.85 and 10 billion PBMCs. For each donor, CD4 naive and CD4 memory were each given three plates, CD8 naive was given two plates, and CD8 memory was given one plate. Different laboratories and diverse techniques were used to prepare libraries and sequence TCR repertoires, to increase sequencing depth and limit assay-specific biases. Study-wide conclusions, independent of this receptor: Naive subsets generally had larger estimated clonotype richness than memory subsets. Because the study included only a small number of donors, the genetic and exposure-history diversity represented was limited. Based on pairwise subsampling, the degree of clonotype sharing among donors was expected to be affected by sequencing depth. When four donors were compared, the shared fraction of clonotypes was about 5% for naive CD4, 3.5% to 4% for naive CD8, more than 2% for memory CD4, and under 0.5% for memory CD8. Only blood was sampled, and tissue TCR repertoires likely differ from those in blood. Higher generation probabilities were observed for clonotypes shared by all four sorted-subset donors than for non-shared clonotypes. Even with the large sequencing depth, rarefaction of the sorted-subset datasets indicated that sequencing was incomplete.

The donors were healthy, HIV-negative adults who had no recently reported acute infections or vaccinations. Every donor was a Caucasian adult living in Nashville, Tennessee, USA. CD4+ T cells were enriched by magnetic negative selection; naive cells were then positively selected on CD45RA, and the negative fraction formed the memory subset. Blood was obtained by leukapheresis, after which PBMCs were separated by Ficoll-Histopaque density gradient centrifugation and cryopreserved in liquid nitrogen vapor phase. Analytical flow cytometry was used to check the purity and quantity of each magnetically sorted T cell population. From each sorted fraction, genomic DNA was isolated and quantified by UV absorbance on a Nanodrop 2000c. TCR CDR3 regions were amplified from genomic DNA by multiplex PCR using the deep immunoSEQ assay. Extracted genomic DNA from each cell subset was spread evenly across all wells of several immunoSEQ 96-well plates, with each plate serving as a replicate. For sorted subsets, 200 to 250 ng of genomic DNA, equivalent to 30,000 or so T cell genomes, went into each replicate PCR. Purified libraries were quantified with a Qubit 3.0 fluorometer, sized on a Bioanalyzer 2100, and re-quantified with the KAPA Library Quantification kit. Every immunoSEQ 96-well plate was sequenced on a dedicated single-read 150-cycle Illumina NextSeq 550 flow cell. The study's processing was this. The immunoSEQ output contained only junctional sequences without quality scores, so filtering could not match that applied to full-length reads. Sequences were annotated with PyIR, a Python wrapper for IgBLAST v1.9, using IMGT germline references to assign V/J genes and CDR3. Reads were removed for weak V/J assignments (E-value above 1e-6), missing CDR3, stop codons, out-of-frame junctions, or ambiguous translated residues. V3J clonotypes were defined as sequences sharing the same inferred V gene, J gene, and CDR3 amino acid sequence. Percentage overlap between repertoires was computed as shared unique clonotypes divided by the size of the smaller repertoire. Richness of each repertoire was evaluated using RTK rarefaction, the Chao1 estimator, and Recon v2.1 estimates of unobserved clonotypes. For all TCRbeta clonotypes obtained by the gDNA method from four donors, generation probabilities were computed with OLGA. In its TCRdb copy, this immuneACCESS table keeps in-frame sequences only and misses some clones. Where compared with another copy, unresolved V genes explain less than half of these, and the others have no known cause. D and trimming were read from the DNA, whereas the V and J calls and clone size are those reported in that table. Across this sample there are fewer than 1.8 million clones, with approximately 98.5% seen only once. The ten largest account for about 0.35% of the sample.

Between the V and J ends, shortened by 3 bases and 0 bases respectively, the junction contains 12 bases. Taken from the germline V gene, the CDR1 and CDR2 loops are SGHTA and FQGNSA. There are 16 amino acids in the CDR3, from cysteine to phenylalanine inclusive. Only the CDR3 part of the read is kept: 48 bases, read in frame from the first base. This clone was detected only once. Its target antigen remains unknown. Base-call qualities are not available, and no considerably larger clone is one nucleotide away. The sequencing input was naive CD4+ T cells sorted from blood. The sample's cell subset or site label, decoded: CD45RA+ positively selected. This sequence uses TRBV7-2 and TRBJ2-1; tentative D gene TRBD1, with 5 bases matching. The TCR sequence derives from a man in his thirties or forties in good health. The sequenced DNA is TGTGCCAGCAGCTTGGCTGCAGGGCCCTCCTACAATGAGCAGTTCTTC. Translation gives CASSLAAGPSYNEQFF. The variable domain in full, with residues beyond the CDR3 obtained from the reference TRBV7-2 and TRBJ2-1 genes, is GAGVSQSPSNKVTEKGKDVELRCDPISGHTALYWYRQSLGQGLEFLIYFQGNSAPDKSGLPSDRFSAERTGGSVSTLTIQRTQQEDSAVYLCASSLAAGPSYNEQFFGPGTRLTVL.